One sample yielded the 30 T cell receptor beta chains listed below, sequenced in a study of CD8+ T cells in alopecia areata. The treatment here: oral pan-JAK inhibitor, 5-10 mg twice daily. TCR sequencing used cDNA made by reverse transcription of extracted RNA. TCRdb's table, derived via immunoSEQ multiplex PCR, lists solely in-frame clones and lacks some. The sample contains about 140,000 clones, around 83% of which appear only once. The sequences come from CD8+ T cells sorted from blood, collected at week 4, from a patient treated with tofacitinib. The receptors shown here come from a human donor with alopecia areata.

The chain uses TRBV27 and TRBJ2-1; 7 bases line up with TRBD1. CDR3 length: 14 amino acids. V lost 6 bases to trimming and J lost 4 bases; unmatched junction nucleotides: 6. Germline V gene lookup returns CDR1 MNHEY and CDR2 SMNVEV (reference sequence). The CDR3 nucleotides are TGTGCCAGCAGCCTAACAGGGGTGTACAATGAGCAGTTCTTC. Amino acid sequence: CASSLTGVYNEQFF.

The chain has TRBV27 and TRBJ1-1; D is unresolved. The germline V gene has CDR1 MNHEY and CDR2 SMNVEV (reference sequence). The germline V and J ends were trimmed by 4 bases and 7 bases, with 10 bases remaining between them. The length of the CDR3 is 12 residues. CDR3 protein: CASSSLGLEAFF. In DNA, the CDR3 is TGTGCCAGCAGTTCCCTCGGACTTGAAGCTTTCTTT.

The chain recombines TRBV4-2 with TRBJ2-3; unclear D gene. Germline values: CDR1 LGHNA, CDR2 YNFKEQ. The ends were cut back, 0 bases at V and 4 bases at J, with 11 bases in the middle. This CDR3 spans 15 amino acids. CDR3 loop: CASSQDLVTSDTQYF. The CDR3 DNA follows: TGTGCCAGCAGCCAAGATCTCGTGACCTCAGATACGCAGTATTTT.

This clone was counted between two and nine times. The V call is TRBV4-1, the J call TRBJ2-7; perhaps TRBD2 as D (6 bases). This CDR3 comprises 14 residues. The V and J ends lost 3 bases and 4 bases respectively, with 13 bases between them. The germline gives CDR1 MGHRA, CDR2 YSYEKL. In DNA, the CDR3 is TGCGCCAGCAGCCACACACCGGGAGCTTACGAGCAGTACTTC. The encoded protein is CASSHTPGAYEQYF.

CDR3 in amino acids: CASSQPGLAKNIQYF. The CDR3, as DNA: TGTGCCAGCAGTCAGCCGGGTCTAGCCAAAAACATTCAGTACTTC. V is TRBV27 and J is TRBJ2-4; D is undetermined. The CDR3 extends over 15 amino acids. Germline loops: CDR1 MNHEY, CDR2 SMNVEV (reference sequence). The V and J ends lost 5 bases and 0 bases respectively, with 11 bases between them.

The chain combines TRBV27 with TRBJ2-7; a weak D match, TRBD1 (5 bases). The V gene's germline CDR1 is MNHEY and CDR2 SMNVEV (reference sequence). Trimming cost V 1 base and J 6 bases, with 13 bases left between them. The CDR3 extends over 14 amino acids. The CDR3 reads CASSLLQAESEQYF. For the CDR3, the DNA is TGTGCCAGCAGTTTATTACAGGCCGAGTCCGAGCAGTACTTC.

V gene TRBV9 combines with J gene TRBJ2-7; TRBD2 agrees at 12 bases. CDR3 length equals 16 residues. CDR1 SGDLS and CDR2 YYNGEE come from the germline V gene. J lost 2 bases, V lost 4 bases, and 7 bases had no gene match. The DNA of the CDR3 is TGTGCCAGCAGCCCCGGCCGGACTAGCGGGGCCTACGAGCAGTACTTC. Translation: CASSPGRTSGAYEQYF.

The gene calls are TRBV29-1 and TRBJ1-1; D remains unclear. The CDR3 covers 14 residues. Germline V gene data show CDR1 as SQVTM and CDR2 as ANQGSEA. Between the trimmed V and J ends, which lost 2 bases and 7 bases, there was a span of 17 bases. CDR3 nucleotide sequence: TGCAGCGTTGAACTACCGGCCGCGAAAGGTGAAGCTTTCTTT. Amino acid sequence: CSVELPAAKGEAFF. Full variable domain (outside the CDR3, taken from reference TRBV29-1 and TRBJ1-1): SAVISQKPSRDICQRGTSLTIQCQVDSQVTMMFWYRQQPGQSLTLIATANQGSEATYESGFVIDKFPISRPNLTFSTLTVSNMSPEDSSIYLCSVELPAAKGEAFFGQGTRLTVV.

The chain joins TRBV29-1 to TRBJ2-3, with TRBD2 matching over 10 bases. V was clipped by 4 bases and J by 4 bases; unmatched bases: 8. Germline V gene sequence: CDR1 SQVTM, CDR2 ANQGSEA. CDR3 length equals 15 residues. The CDR3 DNA is TGCAGCGTTGGAGGGACTAGCGTTGATTCAGATACGCAGTATTTT. Amino acids: CSVGGTSVDSDTQYF.

CDR3: CASSFRDRRTEAFF. In DNA form, the CDR3 reads TGTGCCAGCAGCTTCCGCGACAGGCGCACTGAAGCTTTCTTT. This chain links TRBV7-9 with TRBJ1-1; D is perhaps TRBD1 (6 bases). Germline V lookup: CDR1 SEHNR, CDR2 FQNEAQ (reference sequence). V lost 3 bases, J lost 4 bases, and 12 bases lay in between. The CDR3 loop spans 14 amino acids.

This clone was seen a few times. The chain carries TRBV29-1 and TRBJ2-7; D possibly corresponds to TRBD1 (5 bases). V was shortened by 2 bases and J by 6 bases, with 14 bases between the two germline ends. This CDR3 region has 13 residues. The germline gives CDR1 SQVTM, CDR2 ANQGSEA. Written as DNA, the CDR3 is TGCAGCGTTGAAAGGCAGGACAACTCCGAGCAGTACTTC. Its translation is CSVERQDNSEQYF.

The chain recombines TRBV5-1 with TRBJ1-5; 8 bases agree with TRBD1. After removal of 4 bases from V and 2 bases from J, the junction contained 5 bases not matched to a gene. The germline CDR1 and CDR2 sequences are SGHRS and YFSETQ. This CDR3 comprises 15 residues. CDR3 loop: CASSLMGQGNQPQHF. The CDR3 DNA sequence: TGCGCCAGCAGCCTGATGGGACAGGGCAATCAGCCCCAGCATTTT.

The V call is TRBV7-8, the J call TRBJ2-5; unclear D gene. The closer fit of TRBJ2-7 to the DNA end suggests the J call may be wrong. Germline V gives CDR1 SGHVS, CDR2 FQNEAQ. The CDR3 covers 12 residues. The CDR3 DNA follows: TGTGCCAGCAGCTCATCTAACTACGAGCAGTACTTC. Translation: CASSSSNYEQYF.

The rearrangement joins TRBV5-1 to TRBJ2-5, with D unresolved. The V and J ends lost 0 bases and 5 bases respectively, with 11 bases between them. This CDR3 comprises 14 residues. CDR1 SGHRS and CDR2 YFSETQ come from the germline V gene. The CDR3 reads CASSLDGGGETQYF. Here the CDR3 DNA reads TGCGCCAGCAGCTTGGACGGTGGTGGGGAGACCCAGTACTTC.

This chain links TRBV7-9 with TRBJ2-1, with D tentatively TRBD1 (6 bases). CDR3 length: 14 residues. Deletions cut 1 base from V and 4 bases from J, with 8 bases between. CDR1 is SEHNR and CDR2 is FQNEAQ in the germline V gene (reference sequence). In DNA, the CDR3 is TGTGCCAGCAGCTTAGGGACAGAATACAATGAGCAGTTCTTC. It is translated as CASSLGTEYNEQFF.

This clone is a singleton in its sample. The rearrangement joins TRBV5-6 to TRBJ2-7; a weak D match, TRBD2 (6 bases). The CDR3 length is 15 residues. V was shortened by 3 bases and J by 5 bases, with 18 bases between the two germline ends. CDR1 is SGHDT, CDR2 YYEEEE, per germline. For the CDR3, the DNA is TGTGCCAGCAGCTACGAGACTAGTTATCGCGACGAGCAGTACTTC. The encoded protein is CASSYETSYRDEQYF.

This clone showed up just once. The chain has TRBV29-1 and TRBJ2-7; D gene unclear. The ends were cut back, 6 bases at V and 0 bases at J, with 9 bases in the middle. Germline V lookup: CDR1 SQVTM, CDR2 ANQGSEA. The length of the CDR3 is 12 residues. Written as DNA, the CDR3 is TGCAGCGTGAACTACAACTCCTACGAGCAGTACTTC. Protein product: CSVNYNSYEQYF.

The rearrangement joins TRBV27 to TRBJ1-5; D may be TRBD1 (5 bases). The CDR3 has 13 residues. Trimming took 4 bases from V and 3 from J, leaving 7 bases between them. Germline CDR1 and CDR2: MNHEY and SMNVEV (reference sequence). The CDR3 sequence is CASSSGFNQPQHF. DNA of the CDR3: TGTGCCAGCAGTTCAGGGTTCAATCAGCCCCAGCATTTT.

This rearrangement joins TRBV27 to TRBJ2-3; the D gene is possibly TRBD2 (5 bases). The CDR3 consists of 15 residues. The V gene lost 3 bases and the J gene lost 2 bases, with 12 bases spanning the gap. The V gene's germline CDR1 is MNHEY and CDR2 SMNVEV (reference sequence). For the CDR3, the DNA is TGTGCCAGCAGTTTTGGCGGGTACAACACAGATACGCAGTATTTT. Its translation is CASSFGGYNTDTQYF.

The chain carries TRBV6-5 and TRBJ2-1; 8 nucleotides match TRBD1. CDR1 is MNHEY, CDR2 SVGAGI, per germline. CDR3 size: 15 residues. V trimming: 6 bases; J trimming: 5 bases; junction bases outside the gene matches: 9. The DNA of the CDR3 is TGTGCCAGCAGAACGCAGGGGGCGACGAACAATGAGCAGTTCTTC. This encodes CASRTQGATNNEQFF.

The V gene is TRBV5-1, the J gene TRBJ2-1; 11 bases line up with TRBD2. The V gene's germline CDR1 is SGHRS and CDR2 YFSETQ. This CDR3 region has 16 residues. The V and J ends lost 2 bases and 7 bases, in that order; junction bases with no gene match: 8. The DNA for the CDR3 is TGCGCCAGCAGCTTAGCACTAGCGGGAGAAGGAAATGAGCAGTTCTTC. It encodes CASSLALAGEGNEQFF. Based on the CDR3 plus reference TRBV5-1 and TRBJ2-1, the full variable domain is KAGVTQTPRYLIKTRGQQVTLSCSPISGHRSVSWYQQTPGQGLQFLFEYFSETQRNKGNFPGRFSGRQFSNSRSEMNVSTLELGDSALYLCASSLALAGEGNEQFFGPGTRLTVL.

The V and J genes are TRBV30 and TRBJ2-3; D not certain. The CDR3 covers 14 residues. The V end was cut by 0 bases, the J end by 5 bases, with 12 bases between. Germline-derived CDR1 and CDR2 are GTSNPN and SVGIG (reference sequence). CDR3 in DNA: TGTGCCTGGAGTGTCAGTCCGCCCGGAGATACGCAGTATTTT. Protein sequence: CAWSVSPPGDTQYF.

The chain employs TRBV5-4 and TRBJ2-7; maybe TRBD2 (5 bases). Germline loops: CDR1 SGHNT, CDR2 YYREEE (reference sequence). The germline V and J ends were trimmed by 4 bases and 3 bases, with 5 bases remaining between them. This CDR3 region has 11 residues. CDR3 DNA: TGTGCCAGCAGCGCGGGCTACGAGCAGTACTTC. Translated, it gives CASSAGYEQYF.

The chain is built from TRBV19 and TRBJ2-4, with 7 bases lining up with TRBD2. Germline assignment: CDR1 LNHDA and CDR2 SQIVND (reference sequence). The CDR3 spans 13 residues. The V gene end was trimmed by 7 bases and the J gene end by 8 bases; junction bases not matched to a gene: 8. The CDR3 spells CASTLREEDIQYF. CDR3 DNA: TGTGCCAGTACCCTCCGGGAGGAGGACATTCAGTACTTC.

The CDR3 DNA sequence: TGTGCCAGCAGCTCCAGCTACGAGCAGTACTTC. Translating gives CASSSSYEQYF. The V gene is TRBV11-1, the J gene TRBJ2-7; D uncertain. The CDR3 is 11 amino acids. The germline V and J ends were trimmed by 4 bases and 3 bases, with 4 bases remaining between them. In germline, CDR1 is SGHAT, CDR2 FQDESV (reference sequence).

J is TRBJ2-6 and V is TRBV10-1; no clear D. The CDR3 covers 14 residues. Germline CDR1 WNHNN, CDR2 SYGVQD (reference sequence). The V end was cut by 7 bases, the J end by 1 base, with 8 bases between. The CDR3 sequence: CASKWASGANVLTF. The CDR3 bases are TGCGCCAGCAAATGGGCTTCTGGGGCCAACGTCCTGACTTTC.

CDR3 nucleotide sequence: TGTGCCAGCAGTTACGGACGGTCGAGGGAACTCTACGAGCAGTACTTC. Protein sequence: CASSYGRSRELYEQYF. The V and J genes are TRBV6-5 and TRBJ2-7; a weak D match, TRBD2 (5 bases). CDR1 and CDR2 (germline): MNHEY, SVGAGI. The CDR3 is 16 amino acids. Trimming shortened V by 2 bases and J by 3 bases, and 17 bases separated the two germline ends.

The V and J genes are TRBV7-9 and TRBJ1-3, with 10 bases that match TRBD1. V was pared by 5 bases and J by 0 bases, with 10 bases of the junction left unmatched. This CDR3 region has 18 residues. Germline CDR1 reads SEHNR; CDR2 reads FQNEAQ (reference sequence). The CDR3 is CASSATGQGPFSGNTIYF. As DNA, the CDR3 is TGTGCCAGCAGCGCGACGGGACAGGGGCCTTTCTCTGGAAACACCATATATTTT. The variable domain in full, with the rest retrieved from reference TRBV7-9 and TRBJ1-3, is DTGVSQNPRHKITKRGQNVTFRCDPISEHNRLYWYRQTLGQGPEFLTYFQNEAQLEKSRLLSDRFSAERPKGSFSTLEIQRTEQGDSAMYLCASSATGQGPFSGNTIYFGEGSWLTVV.

V usage is TRBV27 and J usage is TRBJ2-3; 11 nucleotides align to TRBD2. Germline CDR1 reads MNHEY; CDR2 reads SMNVEV (reference sequence). The CDR3 sequence is 17 residues long. J was trimmed by 2 bases and V by 4 bases; bases with no gene match: 8. The CDR3 DNA is TGTGCCAGCAGTTCCTTTAGGGGACTAGCGGACACAGATACGCAGTATTTT. It is translated as CASSSFRGLADTDTQYF.

The genes are TRBV7-9 and TRBJ1-1; 9 nucleotides agree with TRBD1. The V and J ends lost 5 bases and 3 bases, in that order; junction bases with no gene match: 7. The length of the CDR3 is 15 residues. CDR1 and CDR2 from the germline V gene are SEHNR and FQNEAQ (reference sequence). The CDR3 reads CASSHPDRGHTEAFF. The CDR3 nucleotides are TGTGCCAGCAGCCACCCGGACAGGGGTCACACTGAAGCTTTCTTT.